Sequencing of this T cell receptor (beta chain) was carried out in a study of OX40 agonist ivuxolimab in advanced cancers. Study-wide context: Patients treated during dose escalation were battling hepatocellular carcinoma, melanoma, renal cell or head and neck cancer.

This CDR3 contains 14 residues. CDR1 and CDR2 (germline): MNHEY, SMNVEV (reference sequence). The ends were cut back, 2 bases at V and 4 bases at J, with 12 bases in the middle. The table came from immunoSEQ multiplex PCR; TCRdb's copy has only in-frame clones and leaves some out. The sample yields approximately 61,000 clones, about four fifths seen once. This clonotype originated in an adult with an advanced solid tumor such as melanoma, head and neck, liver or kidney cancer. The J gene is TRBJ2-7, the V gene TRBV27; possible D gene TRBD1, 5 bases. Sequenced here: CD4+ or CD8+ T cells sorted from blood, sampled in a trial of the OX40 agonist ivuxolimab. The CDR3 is CASSLPGRSYEQYF. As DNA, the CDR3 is TGTGCCAGCAGTTTACCAGGGCGGTCATACGAGCAGTACTTC.